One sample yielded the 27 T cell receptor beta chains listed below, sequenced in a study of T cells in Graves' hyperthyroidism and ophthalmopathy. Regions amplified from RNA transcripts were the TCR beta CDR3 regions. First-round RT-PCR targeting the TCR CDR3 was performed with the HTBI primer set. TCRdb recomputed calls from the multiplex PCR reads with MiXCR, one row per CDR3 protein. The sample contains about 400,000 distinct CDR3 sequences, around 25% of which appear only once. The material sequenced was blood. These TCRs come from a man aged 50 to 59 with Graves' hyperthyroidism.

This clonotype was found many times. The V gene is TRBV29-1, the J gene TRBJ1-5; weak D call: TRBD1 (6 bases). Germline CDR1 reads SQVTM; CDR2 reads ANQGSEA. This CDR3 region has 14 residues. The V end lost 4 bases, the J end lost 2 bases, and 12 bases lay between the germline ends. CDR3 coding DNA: TGCAGCGTTGCGGAGGGGGGCGGCAATCAGCCCCAGCATTTT. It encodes CSVAEGGGNQPQHF.

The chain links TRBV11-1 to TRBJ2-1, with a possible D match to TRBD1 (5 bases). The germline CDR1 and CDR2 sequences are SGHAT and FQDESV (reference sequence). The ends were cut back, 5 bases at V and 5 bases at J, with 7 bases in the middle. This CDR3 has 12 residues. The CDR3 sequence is CASSLDNNEQFF. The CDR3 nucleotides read TGTGCCAGCAGCCTGGACAACAATGAGCAGTTCTTC.

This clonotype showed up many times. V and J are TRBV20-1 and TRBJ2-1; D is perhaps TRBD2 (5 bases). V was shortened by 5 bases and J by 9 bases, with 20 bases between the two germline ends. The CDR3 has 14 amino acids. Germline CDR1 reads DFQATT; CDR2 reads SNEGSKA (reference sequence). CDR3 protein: CSAADWLRGGEQFF. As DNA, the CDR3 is TGCAGTGCTGCGGACTGGCTTAGAGGCGGTGAGCAGTTCTTC.

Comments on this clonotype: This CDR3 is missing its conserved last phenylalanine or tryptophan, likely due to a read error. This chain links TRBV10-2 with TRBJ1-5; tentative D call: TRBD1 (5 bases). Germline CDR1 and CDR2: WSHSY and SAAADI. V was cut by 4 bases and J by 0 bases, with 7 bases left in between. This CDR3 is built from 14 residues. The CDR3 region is CASSAGNSNQPQHS. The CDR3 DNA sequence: TGCGCCAGCAGTGCAGGGAATAGCAATCAGCCCCAGCATTCT.

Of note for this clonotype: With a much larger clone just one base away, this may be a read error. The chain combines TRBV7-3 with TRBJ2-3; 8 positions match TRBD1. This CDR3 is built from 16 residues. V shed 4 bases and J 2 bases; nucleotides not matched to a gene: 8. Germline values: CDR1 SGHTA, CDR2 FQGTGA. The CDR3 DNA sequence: TGTGCCAGCAGCTCGGACTGGACAGGGATCACAGATACGCAGTATTTT. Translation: CASSSDWTGITDTQYF.

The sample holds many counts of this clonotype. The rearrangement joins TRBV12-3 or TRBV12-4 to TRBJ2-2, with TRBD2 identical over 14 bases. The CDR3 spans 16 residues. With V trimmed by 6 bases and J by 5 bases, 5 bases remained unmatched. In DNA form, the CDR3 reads TGTGCCAGCAGCCCGGGACTAGCGGGAGCAACCGGGGAGCTGTTTTTT. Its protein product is CASSPGLAGATGELFF.

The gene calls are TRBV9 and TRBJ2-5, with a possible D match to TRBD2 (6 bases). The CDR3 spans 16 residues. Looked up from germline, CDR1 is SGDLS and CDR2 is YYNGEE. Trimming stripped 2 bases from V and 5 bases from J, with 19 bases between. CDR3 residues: CASSVRAGYVLETQYF. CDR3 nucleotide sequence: TGTGCCAGCAGCGTGAGGGCGGGATATGTTTTGGAGACCCAGTACTTC.

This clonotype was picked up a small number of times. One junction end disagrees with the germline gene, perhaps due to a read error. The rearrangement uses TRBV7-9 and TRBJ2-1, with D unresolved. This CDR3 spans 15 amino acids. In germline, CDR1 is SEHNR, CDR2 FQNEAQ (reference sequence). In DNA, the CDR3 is TGTGCCAGCAGCTTATTCAGGAGTTCCTTCAATGAGCAGTTCTTC. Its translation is CASSLFRSSFNEQFF.

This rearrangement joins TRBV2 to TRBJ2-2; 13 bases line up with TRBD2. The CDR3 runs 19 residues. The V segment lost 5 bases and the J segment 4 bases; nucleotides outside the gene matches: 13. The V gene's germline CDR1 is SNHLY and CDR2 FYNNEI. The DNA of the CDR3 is TGTGCCAGCAGTCCCTATACACTAGCGGGAGGGCCAGGCACCGGGGAGCTGTTTTTT. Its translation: CASSPYTLAGGPGTGELFF.

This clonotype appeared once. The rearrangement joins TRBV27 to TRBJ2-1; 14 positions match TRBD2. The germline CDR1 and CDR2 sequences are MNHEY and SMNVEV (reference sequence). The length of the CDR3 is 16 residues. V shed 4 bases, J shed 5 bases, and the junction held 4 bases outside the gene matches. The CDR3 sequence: CASSSRLAGGHNEQFF. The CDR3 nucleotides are TGTGCCAGCAGTTCCAGACTAGCGGGAGGGCACAATGAGCAGTTCTTC.

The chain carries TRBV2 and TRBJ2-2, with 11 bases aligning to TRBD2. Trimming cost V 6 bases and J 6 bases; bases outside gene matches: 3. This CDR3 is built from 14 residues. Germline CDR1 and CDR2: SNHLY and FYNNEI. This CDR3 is CASRVAGGPGELFF. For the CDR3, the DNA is TGTGCCAGCAGGGTAGCGGGAGGGCCCGGGGAGCTGTTTTTT.

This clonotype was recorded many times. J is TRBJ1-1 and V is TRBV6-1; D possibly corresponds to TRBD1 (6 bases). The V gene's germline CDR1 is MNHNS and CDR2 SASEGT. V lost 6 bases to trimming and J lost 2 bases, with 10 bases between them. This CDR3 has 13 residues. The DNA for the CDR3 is TGTGCCAGCAGGGGGGACAAAAACACTGAAGCTTTCTTT. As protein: CASRGDKNTEAFF.

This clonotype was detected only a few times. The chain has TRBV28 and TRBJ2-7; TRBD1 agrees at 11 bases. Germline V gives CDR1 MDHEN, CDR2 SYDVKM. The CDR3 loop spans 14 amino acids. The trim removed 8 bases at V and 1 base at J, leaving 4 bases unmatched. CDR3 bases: TGTGCCAGCGGGGGACAGGGGGATTCCTACGAGCAGTACTTC. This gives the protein CASGGQGDSYEQYF.

CDR3 residues: CASSSRDRGLGELFF. Here the CDR3 DNA reads TGTGCCAGCAGCTCCCGGGACAGGGGGCTCGGGGAGCTGTTTTTT. The rearrangement links TRBV7-9 to TRBJ2-2, with 12 nucleotides matching TRBD1. This CDR3 is built from 15 residues. The V segment lost 4 bases and the J segment 7 bases; nucleotides outside the gene matches: 4. Germline CDR1 reads SEHNR; CDR2 reads FQNEAQ (reference sequence).

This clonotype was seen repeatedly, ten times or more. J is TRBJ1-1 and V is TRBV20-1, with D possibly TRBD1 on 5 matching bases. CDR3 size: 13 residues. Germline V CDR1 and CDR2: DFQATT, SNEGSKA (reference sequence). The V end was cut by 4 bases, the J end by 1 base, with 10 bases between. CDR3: CSATRQTNTEAFF. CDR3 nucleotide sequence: TGCAGTGCTACCCGACAGACGAACACTGAAGCTTTCTTT.

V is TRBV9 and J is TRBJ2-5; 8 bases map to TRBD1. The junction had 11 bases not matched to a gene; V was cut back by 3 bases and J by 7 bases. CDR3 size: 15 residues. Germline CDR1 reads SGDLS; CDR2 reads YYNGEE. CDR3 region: CASSAGPDRDGTQYF. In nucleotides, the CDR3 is TGTGCCAGCAGCGCCGGGCCGGACAGGGACGGGACCCAGTACTTC.

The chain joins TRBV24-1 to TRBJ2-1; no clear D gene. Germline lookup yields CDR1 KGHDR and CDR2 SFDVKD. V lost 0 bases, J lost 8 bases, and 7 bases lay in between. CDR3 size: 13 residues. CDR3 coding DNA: TGTGCCACCAGTGATTTGAGAGGCGATGAGCAGTTCTTC. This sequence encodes CATSDLRGDEQFF.

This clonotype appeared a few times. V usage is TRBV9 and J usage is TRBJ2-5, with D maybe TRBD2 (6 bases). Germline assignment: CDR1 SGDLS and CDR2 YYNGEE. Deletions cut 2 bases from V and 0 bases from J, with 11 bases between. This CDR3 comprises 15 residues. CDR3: CASSVGDSNQETQYF. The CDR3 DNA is TGTGCCAGCAGCGTTGGGGACTCAAACCAAGAGACCCAGTACTTC.

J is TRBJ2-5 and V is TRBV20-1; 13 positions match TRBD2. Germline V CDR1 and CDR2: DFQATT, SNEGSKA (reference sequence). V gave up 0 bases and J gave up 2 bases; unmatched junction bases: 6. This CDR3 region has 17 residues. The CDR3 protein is CSARDRLAGGGQETQYF. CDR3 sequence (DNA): TGCAGTGCTAGAGATCGACTAGCGGGAGGAGGTCAAGAGACCCAGTACTTC.

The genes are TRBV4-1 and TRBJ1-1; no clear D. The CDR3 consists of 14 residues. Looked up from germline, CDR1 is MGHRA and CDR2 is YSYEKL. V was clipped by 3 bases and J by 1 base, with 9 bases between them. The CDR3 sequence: CASSQMDGNTEAFF. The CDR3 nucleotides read TGCGCCAGCAGCCAGATGGACGGGAACACTGAAGCTTTCTTT.

The chain's CDR3 is CSAGDRRNMNTEAFF. DNA for the CDR3: TGCAGTGCTGGGGACCGGCGTAACATGAACACTGAAGCTTTCTTT. The chain recombines TRBV20-1 with TRBJ1-1; TRBD1 might be the D (5 bases). From germline, CDR1 is DFQATT and CDR2 SNEGSKA (reference sequence). This CDR3 contains 15 residues. Trimming removed 5 bases from V and 0 bases from J, with 16 bases in between.

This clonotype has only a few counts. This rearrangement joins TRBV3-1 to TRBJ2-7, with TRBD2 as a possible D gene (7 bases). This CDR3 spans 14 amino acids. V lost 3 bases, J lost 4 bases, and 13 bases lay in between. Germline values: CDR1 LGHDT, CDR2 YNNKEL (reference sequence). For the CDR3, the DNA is TGTGCCAGCAGCCATTCGGGGGGCGAGTACGAGCAGTACTTC. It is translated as CASSHSGGEYEQYF.

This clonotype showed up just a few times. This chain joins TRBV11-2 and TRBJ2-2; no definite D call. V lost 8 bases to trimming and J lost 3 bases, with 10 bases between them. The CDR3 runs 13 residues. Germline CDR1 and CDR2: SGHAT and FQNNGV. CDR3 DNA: TGTGCCAGCGCCGTAAGGGACACCGGGGAGCTGTTTTTT. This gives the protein CASAVRDTGELFF.

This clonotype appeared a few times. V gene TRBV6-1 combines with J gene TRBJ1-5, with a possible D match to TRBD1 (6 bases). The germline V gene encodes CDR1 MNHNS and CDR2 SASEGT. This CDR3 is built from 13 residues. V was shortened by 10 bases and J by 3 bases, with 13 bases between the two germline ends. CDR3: CATWGGANQPQHF. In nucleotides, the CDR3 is TGTGCCACGTGGGGGGGGGCCAATCAGCCCCAGCATTTT.

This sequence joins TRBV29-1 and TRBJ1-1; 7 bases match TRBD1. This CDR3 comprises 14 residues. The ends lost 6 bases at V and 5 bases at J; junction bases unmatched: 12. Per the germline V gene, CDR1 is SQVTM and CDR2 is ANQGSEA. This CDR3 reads CSVAKLTGNTEAFF. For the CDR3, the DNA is TGCAGCGTCGCCAAACTGACAGGGAATACTGAAGCTTTCTTT.

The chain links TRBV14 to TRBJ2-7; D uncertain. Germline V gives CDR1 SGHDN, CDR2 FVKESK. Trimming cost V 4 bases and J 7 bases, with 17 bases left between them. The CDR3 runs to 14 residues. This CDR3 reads CASSPLTVPEEQYF. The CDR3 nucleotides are TGTGCCAGCAGCCCCCTGACCGTACCTGAGGAGCAGTACTTC.

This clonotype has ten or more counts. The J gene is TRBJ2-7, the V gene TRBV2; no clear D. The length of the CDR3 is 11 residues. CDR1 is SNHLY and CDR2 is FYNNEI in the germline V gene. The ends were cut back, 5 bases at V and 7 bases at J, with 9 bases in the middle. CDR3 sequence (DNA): TGTGCCAGCAGTTACCTACGAGAGCAGTACTTC. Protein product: CASSYLREQYF.